The table lists the clone carrying this T cell receptor (beta chain) with a count of one. What it binds is not known. The sample originates from a study of neurological immune-mediated disorders. General study findings and limits: HTLV-1-associated myelopathy showed the most TCR clonal expansion; multiple sclerosis the least, below healthy controls. Private repertoires in all groups were suggested by the absence of shared CDR3 amino acid sequences among expanded clones across subjects. Phylogenetically, 18 of 34 multiple sclerosis patients' repertoires fell into one related-CDR3 cluster, a possible signature.

The length of the CDR3 is 13 residues. Trimming removed 3 bases from V and 5 bases from J, with 8 bases in between. In germline, CDR1 is SGDLS, CDR2 YYNGEE. Preparation of the unsorted libraries drew on 2 million PBMCs stored at -80 C. TCRdb re-derived calls from the 5' RACE reads in MiXCR, one entry per CDR3 protein. The sample consists of 50,000 to 70,000 distinct CDR3 sequences, almost 3.5% of them appearing once. The chain recombines TRBV9 with TRBJ1-4; D may be TRBD1 (5 bases). The TCR was taken from a man aged 35 to 55 with multiple sclerosis. The sequenced material came from PBMCs. Here the CDR3 reads CASSGGVNEKLFF. The CDR3 nucleotides are TGTGCCAGCAGCGGGGGGGTGAATGAAAAACTGTTTTTT. The full variable domain, rest sourced from reference TRBV9 and TRBJ1-4, is DSGVTQTPKHLITATGQRVTLRCSPRSGDLSVYWYQQSLDQGLQFLIQYYNGEERAKGNILERFSAQQFPDLHSELNLSSLELGDSALYFCASSGGVNEKLFFGSGTQLSVL.